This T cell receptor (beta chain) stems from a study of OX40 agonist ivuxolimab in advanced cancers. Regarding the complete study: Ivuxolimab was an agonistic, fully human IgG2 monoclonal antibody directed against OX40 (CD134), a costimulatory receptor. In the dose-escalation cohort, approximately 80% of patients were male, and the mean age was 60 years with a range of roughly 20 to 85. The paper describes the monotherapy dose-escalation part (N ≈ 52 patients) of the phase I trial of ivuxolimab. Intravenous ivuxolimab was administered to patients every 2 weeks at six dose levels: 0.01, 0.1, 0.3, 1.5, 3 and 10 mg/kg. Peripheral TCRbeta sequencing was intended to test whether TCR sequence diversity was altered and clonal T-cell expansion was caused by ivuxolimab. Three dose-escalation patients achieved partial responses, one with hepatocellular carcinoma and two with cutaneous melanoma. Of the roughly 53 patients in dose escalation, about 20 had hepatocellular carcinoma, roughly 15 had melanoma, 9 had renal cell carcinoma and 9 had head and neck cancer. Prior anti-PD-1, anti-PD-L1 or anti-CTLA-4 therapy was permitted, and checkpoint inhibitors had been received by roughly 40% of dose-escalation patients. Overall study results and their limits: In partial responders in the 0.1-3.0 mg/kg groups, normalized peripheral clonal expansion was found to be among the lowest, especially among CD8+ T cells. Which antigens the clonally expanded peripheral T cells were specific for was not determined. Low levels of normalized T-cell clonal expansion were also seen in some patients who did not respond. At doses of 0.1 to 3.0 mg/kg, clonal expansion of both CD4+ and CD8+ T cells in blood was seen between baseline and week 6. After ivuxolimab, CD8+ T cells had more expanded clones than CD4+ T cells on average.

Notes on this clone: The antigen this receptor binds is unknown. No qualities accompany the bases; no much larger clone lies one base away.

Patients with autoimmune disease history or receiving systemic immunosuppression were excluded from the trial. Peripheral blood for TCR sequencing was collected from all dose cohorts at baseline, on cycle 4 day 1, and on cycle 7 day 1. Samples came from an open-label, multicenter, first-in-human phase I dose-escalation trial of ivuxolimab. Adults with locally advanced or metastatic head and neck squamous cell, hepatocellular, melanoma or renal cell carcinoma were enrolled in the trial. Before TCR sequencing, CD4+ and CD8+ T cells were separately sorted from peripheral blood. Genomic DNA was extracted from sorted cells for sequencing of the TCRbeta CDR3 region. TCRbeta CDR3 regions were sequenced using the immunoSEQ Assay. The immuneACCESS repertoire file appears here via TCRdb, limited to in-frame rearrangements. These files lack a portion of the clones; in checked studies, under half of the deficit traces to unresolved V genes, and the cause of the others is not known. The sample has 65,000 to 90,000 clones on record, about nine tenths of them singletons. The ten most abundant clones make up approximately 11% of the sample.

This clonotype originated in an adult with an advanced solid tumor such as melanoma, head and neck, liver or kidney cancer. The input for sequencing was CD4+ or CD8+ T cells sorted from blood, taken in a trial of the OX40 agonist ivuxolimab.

The CDR3 region has the sequence CASSRSSGANVLTF. The DNA sequence reads TGTGCCAGCAGCAGAAGCTCTGGGGCCAACGTCCTGACTTTC. The sequence is built from TRBV27 and TRBJ2-6; the D segment cannot be called with confidence. The CDR3 starts with the cysteine, ends with the phenylalanine, and has 14 residues. The read is trimmed to its CDR3 DNA, 42 bases read in frame from base 1. V loses 6 bases of germline sequence and J loses 0 bases, and the interval between the two ends is 6 bases. CDR1 and CDR2 were assigned from the germline V gene (reference sequence) as MNHEY and SMNVEV.